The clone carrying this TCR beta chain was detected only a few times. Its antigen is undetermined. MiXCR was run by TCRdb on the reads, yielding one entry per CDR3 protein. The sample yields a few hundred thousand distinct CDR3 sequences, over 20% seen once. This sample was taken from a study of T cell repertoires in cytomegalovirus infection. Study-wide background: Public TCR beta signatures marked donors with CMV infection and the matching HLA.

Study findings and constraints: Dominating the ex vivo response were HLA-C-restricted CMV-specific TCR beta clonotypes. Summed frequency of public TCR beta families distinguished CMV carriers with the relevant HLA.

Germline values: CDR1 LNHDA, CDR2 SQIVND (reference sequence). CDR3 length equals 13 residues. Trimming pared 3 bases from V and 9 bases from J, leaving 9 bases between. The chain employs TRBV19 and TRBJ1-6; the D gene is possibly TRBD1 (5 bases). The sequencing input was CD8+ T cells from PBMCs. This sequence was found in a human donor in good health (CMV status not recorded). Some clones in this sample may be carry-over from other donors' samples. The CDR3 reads CASSIGGTSPLHF. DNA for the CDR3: TGTGCCAGTAGTATCGGGGGGACTTCACCCCTCCACTTT.